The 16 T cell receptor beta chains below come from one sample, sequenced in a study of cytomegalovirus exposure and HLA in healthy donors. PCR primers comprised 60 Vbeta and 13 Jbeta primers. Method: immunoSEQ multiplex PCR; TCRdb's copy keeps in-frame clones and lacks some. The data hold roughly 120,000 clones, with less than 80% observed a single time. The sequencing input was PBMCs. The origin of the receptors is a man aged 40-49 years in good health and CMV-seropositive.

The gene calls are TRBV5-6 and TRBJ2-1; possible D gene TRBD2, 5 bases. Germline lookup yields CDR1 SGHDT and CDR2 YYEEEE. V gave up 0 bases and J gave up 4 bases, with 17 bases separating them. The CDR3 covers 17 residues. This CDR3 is CASSLGETRRGYNEQFF. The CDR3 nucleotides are TGTGCCAGCAGCTTGGGGGAAACTAGGCGAGGGTACAATGAGCAGTTCTTC.

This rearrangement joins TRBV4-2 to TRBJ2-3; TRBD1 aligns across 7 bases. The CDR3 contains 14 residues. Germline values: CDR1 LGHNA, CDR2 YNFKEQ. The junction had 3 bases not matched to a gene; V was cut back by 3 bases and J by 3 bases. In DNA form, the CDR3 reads TGTGCCAGCAGCCAGGGACAGAAAACAGATACGCAGTATTTT. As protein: CASSQGQKTDTQYF.

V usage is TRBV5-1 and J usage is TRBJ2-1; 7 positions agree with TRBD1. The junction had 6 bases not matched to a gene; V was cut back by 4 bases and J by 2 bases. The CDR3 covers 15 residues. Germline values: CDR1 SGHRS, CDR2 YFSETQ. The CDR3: CASSPYRGPYNEQFF. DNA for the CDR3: TGCGCCAGCAGCCCCTACAGGGGACCCTACAATGAGCAGTTCTTC. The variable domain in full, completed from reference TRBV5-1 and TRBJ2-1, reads KAGVTQTPRYLIKTRGQQVTLSCSPISGHRSVSWYQQTPGQGLQFLFEYFSETQRNKGNFPGRFSGRQFSNSRSEMNVSTLELGDSALYLCASSPYRGPYNEQFFGPGTRLTVL.

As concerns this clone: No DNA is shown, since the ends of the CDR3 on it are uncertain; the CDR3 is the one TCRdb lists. The CDR3 loop is CASSSSTEEPGKPQHF. This rearrangement joins TRBV6-6 to TRBJ1-5. In germline, CDR1 is MNHNY, CDR2 SVGAGI (reference sequence). The CDR3 contains 16 residues when both ends are counted.

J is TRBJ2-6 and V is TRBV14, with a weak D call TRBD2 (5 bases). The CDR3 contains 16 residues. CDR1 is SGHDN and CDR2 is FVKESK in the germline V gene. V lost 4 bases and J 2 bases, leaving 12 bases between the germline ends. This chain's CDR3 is CASSRLARTGANVLTF. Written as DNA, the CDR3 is TGTGCCAGCAGCCGCCTAGCCAGAACTGGGGCCAACGTCCTGACTTTC. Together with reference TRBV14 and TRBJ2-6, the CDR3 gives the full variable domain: EAGVTQFPSHSVIEKGQTVTLRCDPISGHDNLYWYRRVMGKEIKFLLHFVKESKQDESGMPNNRFLAERTGGTYSTLKVQPAELEDSGVYFCASSRLARTGANVLTFGAGSRLTVL.

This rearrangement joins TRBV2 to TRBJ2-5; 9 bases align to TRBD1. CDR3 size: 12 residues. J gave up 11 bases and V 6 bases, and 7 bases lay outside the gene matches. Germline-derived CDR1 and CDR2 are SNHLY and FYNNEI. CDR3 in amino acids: CASRDRGGEQYF. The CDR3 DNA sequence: TGTGCCAGCAGGGACAGGGGTGGGGAGCAGTACTTC.

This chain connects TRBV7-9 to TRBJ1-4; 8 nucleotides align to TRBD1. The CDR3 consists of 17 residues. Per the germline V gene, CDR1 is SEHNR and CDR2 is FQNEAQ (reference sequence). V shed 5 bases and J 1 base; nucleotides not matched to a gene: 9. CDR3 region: CASSAFTGGRTNEKLFF. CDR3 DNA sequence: TGTGCCAGCAGCGCTTTTACAGGGGGTCGAACTAATGAAAAACTGTTTTTT. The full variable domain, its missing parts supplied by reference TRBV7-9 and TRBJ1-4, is DTGVSQNPRHKITKRGQNVTFRCDPISEHNRLYWYRQTLGQGPEFLTYFQNEAQLEKSRLLSDRFSAERPKGSFSTLEIQRTEQGDSAMYLCASSAFTGGRTNEKLFFGSGTQLSVL.

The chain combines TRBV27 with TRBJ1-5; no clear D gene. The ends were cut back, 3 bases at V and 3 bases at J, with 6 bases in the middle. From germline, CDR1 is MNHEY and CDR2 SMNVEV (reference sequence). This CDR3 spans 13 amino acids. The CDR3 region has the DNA TGTGCCAGCAGTTTCGGTTTCAATCAGCCCCAGCATTTT. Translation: CASSFGFNQPQHF.

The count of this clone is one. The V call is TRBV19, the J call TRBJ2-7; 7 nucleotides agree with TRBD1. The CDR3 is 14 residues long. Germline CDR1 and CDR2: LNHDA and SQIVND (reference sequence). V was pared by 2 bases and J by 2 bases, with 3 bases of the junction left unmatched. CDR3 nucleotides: TGTGCCAGTAGTATACGGACAGGAACCTACGAGCAGTACTTC. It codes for CASSIRTGTYEQYF.

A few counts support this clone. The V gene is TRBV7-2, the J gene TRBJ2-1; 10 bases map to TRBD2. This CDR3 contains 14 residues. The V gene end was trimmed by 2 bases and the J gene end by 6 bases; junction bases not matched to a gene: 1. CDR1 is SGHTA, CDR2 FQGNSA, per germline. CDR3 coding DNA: TGTGCCAGCAGCTTAAGCGGGGGGGGCAATGAGCAGTTCTTC. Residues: CASSLSGGGNEQFF.

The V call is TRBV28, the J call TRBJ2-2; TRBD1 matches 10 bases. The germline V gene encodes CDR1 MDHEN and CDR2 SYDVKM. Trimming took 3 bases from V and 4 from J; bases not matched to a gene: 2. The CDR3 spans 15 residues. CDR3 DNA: TGTGCCAGCAGTTTCCGGGACAGGGGCACCGGGGAGCTGTTTTTT. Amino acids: CASSFRDRGTGELFF.

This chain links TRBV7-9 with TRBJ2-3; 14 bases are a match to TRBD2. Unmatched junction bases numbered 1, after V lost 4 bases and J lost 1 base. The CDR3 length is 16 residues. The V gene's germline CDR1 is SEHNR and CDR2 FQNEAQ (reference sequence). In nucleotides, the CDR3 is TGTGCCAGCAGCTCGGGACTAGCGGGGGGCACAGATACGCAGTATTTT. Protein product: CASSSGLAGGTDTQYF.

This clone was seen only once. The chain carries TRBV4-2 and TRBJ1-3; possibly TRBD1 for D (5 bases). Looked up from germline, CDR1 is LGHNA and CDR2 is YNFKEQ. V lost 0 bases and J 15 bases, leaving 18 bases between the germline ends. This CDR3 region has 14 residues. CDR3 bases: TGTGCCAGCAGCCAAGACCAGGCGGGCCCGGGGGAATATTTT. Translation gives CASSQDQAGPGEYF.

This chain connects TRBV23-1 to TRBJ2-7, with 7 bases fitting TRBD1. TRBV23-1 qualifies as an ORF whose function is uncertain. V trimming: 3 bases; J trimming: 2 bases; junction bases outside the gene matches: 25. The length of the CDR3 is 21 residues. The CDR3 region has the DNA TGCGCCAGCAGTCAGACAGGGAAAGGTGCGATTAGTTCCCGGGCGCCCTACGAGCAGTACTTC. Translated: CASSQTGKGAISSRAPYEQYF.

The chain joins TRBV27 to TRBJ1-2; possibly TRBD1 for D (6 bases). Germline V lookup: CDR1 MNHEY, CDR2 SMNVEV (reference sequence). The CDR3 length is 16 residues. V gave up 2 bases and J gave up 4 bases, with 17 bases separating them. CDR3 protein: CASSLNRVSGAYGYTF. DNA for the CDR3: TGTGCCAGCAGTTTAAATAGGGTTTCAGGGGCCTATGGCTACACCTTC.

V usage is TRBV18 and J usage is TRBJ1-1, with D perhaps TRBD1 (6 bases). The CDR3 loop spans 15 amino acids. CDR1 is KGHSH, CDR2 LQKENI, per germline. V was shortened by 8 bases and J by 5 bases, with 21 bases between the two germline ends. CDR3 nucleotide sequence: TGTGCCAGCGCACGGTTAGGGGGAAAGGGGACTGAAGCTTTCTTT. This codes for CASARLGGKGTEAFF.